These 17 T cell receptor beta chains share one sample of origin, sequenced in a study of CD8 T cells in ankylosing spondylitis. TCRdb analysed the 5' RACE reads with MiXCR anew, one entry per CDR3 protein. The table lists 250,000 to 400,000 distinct CDR3 sequences, about 9.9% of them singletons. The sample was blood, either unsorted or a sorted T cell fraction (not recorded which). These receptors were collected from a female donor with ankylosing spondylitis or in good health (not recorded which).

This clonotype came up many times. The rearrangement links TRBV3-1 to TRBJ2-3, with TRBD1 identical over 7 bases. CDR1 LGHDT and CDR2 YNNKEL come from the germline V gene (reference sequence). The trim removed 1 base at V and 3 bases at J, leaving 4 bases unmatched. This CDR3 has 15 residues. The CDR3 region is CASSQAHRGTDTQYF. For the CDR3, the DNA is TGTGCCAGCAGCCAAGCACACAGGGGTACAGATACGCAGTATTTT.

The table lists this clonotype with many counts. The V call is TRBV20-1, the J call TRBJ1-6; 9 bases are a match to TRBD1. With 3 bases clipped from V and 7 bases from J, the junction kept 7 bases outside the gene matches. The CDR3 runs to 15 residues. Germline V CDR1 and CDR2: DFQATT, SNEGSKA (reference sequence). CDR3 bases: TGCAGTGCTAGTAAAGCGACAGGGGGGAATTCACCCCTCCACTTT. Translating it yields CSASKATGGNSPLHF.

This clonotype was counted many times. This sequence joins TRBV11-2 and TRBJ2-2, with 12 bases lining up with TRBD2. Germline lookup yields CDR1 SGHAT and CDR2 FQNNGV. V was pared by 3 bases and J by 5 bases, with 7 bases of the junction left unmatched. CDR3 length: 17 residues. CDR3 DNA sequence: TGTGCCAGCAGCTTTAGGACTAGCGGGACGGTAACCGGGGAGCTGTTTTTT. It is translated as CASSFRTSGTVTGELFF.

This clonotype has a handful of counts. The chain couples TRBV5-1 to TRBJ2-1; tentative D call: TRBD2 (5 bases). CDR3 length: 15 amino acids. Between the trimmed V and J ends, which lost 4 bases and 4 bases, there was a span of 15 bases. The V gene's germline CDR1 is SGHRS and CDR2 YFSETQ. CDR3 DNA: TGCGCCAGCAGCCCAGGAGGAGGCTTTTACAATGAGCAGTTCTTC. Its translation is CASSPGGGFYNEQFF.

In this sample, this clonotype turned up many times. The J gene is TRBJ2-2, the V gene TRBV5-1, with a possible D match to TRBD1 (6 bases). Germline assignment: CDR1 SGHRS and CDR2 YFSETQ. Trimming pared 1 base from V and 0 bases from J, leaving 10 bases between. The CDR3 sequence is 16 residues long. CDR3 sequence reads: CASSLLAGANTGELFF. The CDR3 DNA sequence: TGCGCCAGCAGCTTGCTTGCAGGGGCGAACACCGGGGAGCTGTTTTTT.

This clonotype came up many times. The chain combines TRBV6-1 with TRBJ2-1; 7 bases are a match to TRBD2. The CDR3 sequence is 14 residues long. Looked up from germline, CDR1 is MNHNS and CDR2 is SASEGT. V gave up 2 bases and J gave up 16 bases; unmatched junction bases: 14. CDR3 DNA: TGTGCCAGCAGTGAATGGATTCTGGTCAGGGAGGGTTTCTTC. It is translated as CASSEWILVREGFF.

J is TRBJ2-6 and V is TRBV25-1, with TRBD1 as a possible D gene (6 bases). Per the germline V gene, CDR1 is MGHDK and CDR2 is SYGVNS. This CDR3 has 17 amino acids. V lost 1 base and J 3 bases, leaving 13 bases between the germline ends. CDR3 DNA: TGTGCCAGCAGTGAATCCACAGGGAATCATGGGGCCAACGTCCTGACTTTC. It translates to CASSESTGNHGANVLTF.

This clonotype showed up many times. V and J are TRBV20-1 and TRBJ2-6; D uncertain. The germline V gene encodes CDR1 DFQATT and CDR2 SNEGSKA (reference sequence). V dropped 6 bases and J dropped 2 bases, with 5 bases sitting between them. The CDR3 loop spans 12 amino acids. CDR3 nucleotide sequence: TGCAGTGCGGACCCTGGGGCCAACGTCCTGACTTTC. Protein product: CSADPGANVLTF.

This clonotype was detected many times. CDR3 sequence: CSARALKREAPDEQFF. DNA for the CDR3: TGCAGTGCTCGTGCTTTAAAGCGGGAGGCCCCCGATGAGCAGTTCTTC. The chain combines TRBV20-1 with TRBJ2-1, with 9 bases matching TRBD2. CDR1 DFQATT and CDR2 SNEGSKA come from the germline V gene (reference sequence). This CDR3 has 16 amino acids. V lost 5 bases to trimming and J lost 8 bases; unmatched junction nucleotides: 16.

The chain uses TRBV27 and TRBJ2-7, with TRBD1 matching 9 bases. Germline V lookup: CDR1 MNHEY, CDR2 SMNVEV (reference sequence). This CDR3 has 15 residues. V was pared by 6 bases and J by 5 bases, with 11 bases of the junction left unmatched. The CDR3 sequence is CASSPGRGQGNEQYF. The CDR3 DNA reads as TGTGCCAGCAGCCCGGGGAGAGGACAGGGGAACGAGCAGTACTTC.

This clonotype was counted many times. V usage is TRBV29-1 and J usage is TRBJ1-1; TRBD1 might be the D (5 bases). The V gene's germline CDR1 is SQVTM and CDR2 ANQGSEA. The V end was cut by 4 bases, the J end by 4 bases, with 7 bases between. The CDR3 runs 11 residues. CDR3 residues: CSVGDSTEAFF. The CDR3 coding sequence is TGCAGCGTTGGTGACAGCACTGAAGCTTTCTTT. Based on the CDR3 plus reference TRBV29-1 and TRBJ1-1, the full variable domain is SAVISQKPSRDICQRGTSLTIQCQVDSQVTMMFWYRQQPGQSLTLIATANQGSEATYESGFVIDKFPISRPNLTFSTLTVSNMSPEDSSIYLCSVGDSTEAFFGQGTRLTVV.

The sample holds a few counts of this clonotype. The chain employs TRBV20-1 and TRBJ2-5, with D possibly called TRBD1 or TRBD2 (5 bases each). This CDR3 has 15 residues. Germline CDR1 reads DFQATT; CDR2 reads SNEGSKA (reference sequence). The V gene lost 0 bases and the J gene lost 2 bases, with 13 bases spanning the gap. Written as DNA, the CDR3 is TGCAGTGCTAGAGATCGCAGGGAGAATCAAGAGACCCAGTACTTC. This encodes CSARDRRENQETQYF.

With respect to this clonotype: A much larger clone is a single base away; this may be a read error. This chain connects TRBV7-9 to TRBJ1-6, with unresolved D. V shed 1 base and J shed 9 bases, with 10 bases lying between them. CDR3 length equals 14 residues. CDR1 is SEHNR, CDR2 FQNEAQ, per germline (reference sequence). CDR3 amino acids: CASSLGNTASPLHF. The CDR3 nucleotides read TGTGCCAGCAGCTTAGGGAACACGGCTTCACCCCTCCACTTT.

As concerns this clonotype: One junction end does not reproduce the germline sequence, and a read error may be involved. This chain links TRBV16 with TRBJ1-2; D unresolved. Germline-derived CDR1 and CDR2 are KGHSY and FQNENV. CDR3 length: 13 amino acids. The CDR3 nucleotides are TGTGCCAGCAGCCAATCTGAGAGGGAGGACTCGAACTTC. As protein: CASSQSEREDSNF.

This clonotype was recorded many times. J is TRBJ1-1 and V is TRBV9; no clear D. Germline CDR1 reads SGDLS; CDR2 reads YYNGEE. This CDR3 comprises 14 residues. Trimming cost V 0 bases and J 0 bases, with 6 bases left between them. This CDR3 reads CASSVDSMNTEAFF. The CDR3 nucleotides read TGTGCCAGCAGCGTAGACTCCATGAACACTGAAGCTTTCTTT.

This clonotype has a count of ten or more. The chain couples TRBV20-1 to TRBJ2-5; possible D gene TRBD1, 6 bases. The ends were cut back, 7 bases at V and 1 base at J, with 16 bases in the middle. This CDR3 has 14 residues. In germline, CDR1 is DFQATT, CDR2 SNEGSKA (reference sequence). The CDR3 loop is CSVGGRPIQETQYF. The CDR3 DNA reads TGCAGTGTTGGGGGCCGGCCTATCCAAGAGACCCAGTACTTC.

The chain links TRBV6-5 to TRBJ2-1; 9 nucleotides align to TRBD2. The CDR3 contains 16 residues. Trimming removed 1 base from V and 1 base from J; junction bases left unmatched: 2. Per germline, CDR1 MNHEY and CDR2 SVGAGI. This CDR3 is CASSYFAGGSYNEQFF. DNA of the CDR3: TGTGCCAGCAGTTACTTTGCGGGGGGGTCCTACAATGAGCAGTTCTTC.